The TCR beta chain described here comes from a study of Graves' ophthalmopathy and Graves' hyperthyroidism. Study-wide results and limits: Detection in blood was also observed for most expanded thyroid clonotypes above 0.001 frequency.

This CDR3 has 15 amino acids. Trimming removed 3 bases from V and 8 bases from J, with 19 bases in between. Germline loops: CDR1 MGHDK, CDR2 SYGVNS. Comments on this clonotype: Its antigen is not identified.

Using RNA transcripts, the TCR beta CDR3 regions were amplified. RT-PCR in the first round used HTBI primers; a second-round multiplex PCR followed. In TCRdb, the multiplex PCR reads were re-called with MiXCR into one record per CDR3 protein. The table lists approximately 1.2 million distinct CDR3 sequences, about 40% of them singletons. The chain couples TRBV25-1 to TRBJ1-2, with D possibly being TRBD1 (6 bases). The receptor's source is an adult man with Graves' hyperthyroidism. The sequencing sample was made of peripheral blood or thyroid tissue (not recorded which). The CDR3, as DNA: TGTGCCAGCAGTGATTACCTGACAACCCAGGGGGGCTACACCTTC. Translating gives CASSDYLTTQGGYTF.